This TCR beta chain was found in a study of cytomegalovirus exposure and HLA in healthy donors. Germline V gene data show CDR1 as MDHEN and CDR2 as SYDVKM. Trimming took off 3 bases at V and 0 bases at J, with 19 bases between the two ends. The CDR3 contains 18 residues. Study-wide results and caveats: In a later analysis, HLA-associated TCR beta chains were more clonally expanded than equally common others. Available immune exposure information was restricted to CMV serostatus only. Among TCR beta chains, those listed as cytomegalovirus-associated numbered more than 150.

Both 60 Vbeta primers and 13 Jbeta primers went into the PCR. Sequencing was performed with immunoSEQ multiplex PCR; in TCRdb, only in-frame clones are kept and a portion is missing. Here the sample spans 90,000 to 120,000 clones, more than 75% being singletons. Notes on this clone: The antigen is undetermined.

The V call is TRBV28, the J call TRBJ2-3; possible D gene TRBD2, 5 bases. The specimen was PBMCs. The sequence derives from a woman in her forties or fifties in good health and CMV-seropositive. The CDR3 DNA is TGTGCCAGCAGTTTTGCAGCTTCTACGGAGGATAGCACAGATACGCAGTATTTT. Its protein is CASSFAASTEDSTDTQYF.